This T cell receptor (beta chain) stems from a study of technical replicates of blood from a handful of donors. Sequencing used immunoSEQ multiplex PCR; TCRdb keeps in-frame clones, though not all of them. The sample carries about 89,000 clones, approximately 94% recorded once. Germline CDR1 reads MNHNS; CDR2 reads SASEGT. This CDR3 contains 15 residues. With 5 bases clipped from V and 7 bases from J, the junction kept 10 bases outside the gene matches. Sequenced: T cells isolated from PBMCs. The TCR sequence derives from a human donor in good health. The chain links TRBV6-1 to TRBJ1-5, with TRBD1 matching 8 bases. In nucleotides, the CDR3 is TGTGCCAGCAGTCGAGACAGGGGAGGTAGGCAGCCCCAGCATTTT. This sequence encodes CASSRDRGGRQPQHF.